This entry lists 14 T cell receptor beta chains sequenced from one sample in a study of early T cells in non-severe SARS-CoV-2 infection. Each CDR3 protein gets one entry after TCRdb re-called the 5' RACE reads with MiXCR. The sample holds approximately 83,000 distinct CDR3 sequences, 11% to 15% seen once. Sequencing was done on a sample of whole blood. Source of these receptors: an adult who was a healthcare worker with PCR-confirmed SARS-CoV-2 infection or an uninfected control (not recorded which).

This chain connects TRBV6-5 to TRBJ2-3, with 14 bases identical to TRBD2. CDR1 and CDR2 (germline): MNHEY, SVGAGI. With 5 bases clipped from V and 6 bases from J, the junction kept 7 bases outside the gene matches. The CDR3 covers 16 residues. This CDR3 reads CASSRGTSGGLDTQYF. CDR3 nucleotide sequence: TGTGCCAGCAGTCGAGGGACTAGCGGGGGTCTGGATACGCAGTATTTT.

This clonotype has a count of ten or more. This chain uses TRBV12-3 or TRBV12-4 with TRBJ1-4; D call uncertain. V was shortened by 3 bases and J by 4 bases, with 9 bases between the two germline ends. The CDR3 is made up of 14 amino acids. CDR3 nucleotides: TGTGCCAGCAGTTTGCAAAGGGTTAATGAAAAACTGTTTTTT. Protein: CASSLQRVNEKLFF.

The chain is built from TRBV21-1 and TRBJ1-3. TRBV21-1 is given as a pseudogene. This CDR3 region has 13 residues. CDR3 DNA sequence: TGTGCCAGCACCAAGGAGAAGTCGGACACCATATATTTT. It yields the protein CASTKEKSDTIYF.

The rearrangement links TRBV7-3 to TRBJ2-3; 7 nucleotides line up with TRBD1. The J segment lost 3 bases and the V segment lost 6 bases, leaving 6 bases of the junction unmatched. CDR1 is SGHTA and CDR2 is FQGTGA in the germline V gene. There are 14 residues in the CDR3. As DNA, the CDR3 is TGTGCCAGCAGGATGGACAGGTGGACAGATACGCAGTATTTT. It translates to CASRMDRWTDTQYF.

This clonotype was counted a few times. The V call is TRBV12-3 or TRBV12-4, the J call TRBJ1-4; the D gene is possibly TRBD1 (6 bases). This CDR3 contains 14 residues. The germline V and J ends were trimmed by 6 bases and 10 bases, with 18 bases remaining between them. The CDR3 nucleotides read TGTGCCAGCAGCTTCGACAGGATTGGCGGAAAACTGTTTTTT. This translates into CASSFDRIGGKLFF.

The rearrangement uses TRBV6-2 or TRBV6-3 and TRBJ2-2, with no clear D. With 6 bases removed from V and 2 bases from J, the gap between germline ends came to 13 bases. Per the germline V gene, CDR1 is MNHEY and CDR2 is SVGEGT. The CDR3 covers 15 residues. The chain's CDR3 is CASSPVLGNTGELFF. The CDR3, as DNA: TGTGCCAGCAGCCCCGTTTTGGGAAACACCGGGGAGCTGTTTTTT.

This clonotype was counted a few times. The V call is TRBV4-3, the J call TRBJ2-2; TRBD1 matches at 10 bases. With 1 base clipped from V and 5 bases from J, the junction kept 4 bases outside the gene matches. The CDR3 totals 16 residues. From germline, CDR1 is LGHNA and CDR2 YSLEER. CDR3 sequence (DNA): TGCGCCAGCAGCCAAGGAGGACAGGGGGTTACCGGGGAGCTGTTTTTT. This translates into CASSQGGQGVTGELFF.

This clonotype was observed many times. CDR3 coding DNA: TGTGCCAGCAGTTACTCGGCAGGGGGTGGCTATGGCTACACCTTC. As protein: CASSYSAGGGYGYTF. The gene calls are TRBV6-2 or TRBV6-3 and TRBJ1-2, with TRBD1 identical over 7 bases. Germline CDR1 reads MNHEY; CDR2 reads SVGEGT. V trimming: 0 bases; J trimming: 4 bases; junction bases outside the gene matches: 5. This CDR3 region has 15 residues.

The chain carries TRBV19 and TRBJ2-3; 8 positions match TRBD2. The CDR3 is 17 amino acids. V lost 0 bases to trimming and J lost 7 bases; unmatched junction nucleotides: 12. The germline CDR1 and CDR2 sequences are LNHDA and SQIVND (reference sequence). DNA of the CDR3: TGTGCCAGTAGTATAGATGGCCCTACCGGGGGGGCTTATACGCAGTATTTT. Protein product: CASSIDGPTGGAYTQYF.

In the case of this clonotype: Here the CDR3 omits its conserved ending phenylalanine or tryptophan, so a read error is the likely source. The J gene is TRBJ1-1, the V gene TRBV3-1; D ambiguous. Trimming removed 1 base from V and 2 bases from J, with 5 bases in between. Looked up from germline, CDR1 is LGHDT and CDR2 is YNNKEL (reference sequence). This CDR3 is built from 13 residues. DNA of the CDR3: TGTGCCAGCAGCCAAGTTCGTAACACTGAAGCTTTCTTA. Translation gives CASSQVRNTEAFL.

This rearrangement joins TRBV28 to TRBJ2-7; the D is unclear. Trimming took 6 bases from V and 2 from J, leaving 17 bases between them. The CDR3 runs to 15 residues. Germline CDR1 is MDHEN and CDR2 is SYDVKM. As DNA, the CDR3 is TGTGCCAGCAGCCGTAGTGGGTCCGCTGCCTACGAGCAGTACTTC. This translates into CASSRSGSAAYEQYF.

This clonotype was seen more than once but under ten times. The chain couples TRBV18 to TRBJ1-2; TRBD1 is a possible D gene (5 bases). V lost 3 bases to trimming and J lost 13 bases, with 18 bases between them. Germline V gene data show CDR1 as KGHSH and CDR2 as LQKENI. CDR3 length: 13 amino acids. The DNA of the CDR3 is TGTGCCAGCTCACCTCGCGACAGACCCGTTCGCACCTTC. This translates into CASSPRDRPVRTF.

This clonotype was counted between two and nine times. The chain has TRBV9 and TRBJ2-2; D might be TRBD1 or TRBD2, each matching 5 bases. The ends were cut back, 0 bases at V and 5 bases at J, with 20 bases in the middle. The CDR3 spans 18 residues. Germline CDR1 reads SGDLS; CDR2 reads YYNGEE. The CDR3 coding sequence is TGTGCCAGCAGCGTAGCTACGTGGGGGACGGGAAGGACCGGGGAGCTGTTTTTT. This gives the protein CASSVATWGTGRTGELFF.

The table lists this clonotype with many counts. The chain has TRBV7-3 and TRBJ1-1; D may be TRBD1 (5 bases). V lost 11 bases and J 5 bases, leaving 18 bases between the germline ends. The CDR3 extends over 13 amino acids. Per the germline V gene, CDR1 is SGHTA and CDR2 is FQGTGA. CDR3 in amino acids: CASTEGRDTEAFF. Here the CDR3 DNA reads TGTGCCTCAACGGAGGGGCGGGATACTGAAGCTTTCTTT.